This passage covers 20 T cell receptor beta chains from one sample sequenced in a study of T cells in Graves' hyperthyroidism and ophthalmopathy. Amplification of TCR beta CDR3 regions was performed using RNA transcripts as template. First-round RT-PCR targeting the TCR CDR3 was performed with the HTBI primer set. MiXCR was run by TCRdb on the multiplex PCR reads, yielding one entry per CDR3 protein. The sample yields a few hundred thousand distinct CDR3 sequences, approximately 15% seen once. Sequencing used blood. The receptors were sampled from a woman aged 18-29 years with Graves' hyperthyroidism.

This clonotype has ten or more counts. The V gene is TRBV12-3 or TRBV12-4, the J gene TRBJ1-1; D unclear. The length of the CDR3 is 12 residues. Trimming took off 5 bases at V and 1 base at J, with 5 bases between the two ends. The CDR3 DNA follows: TGTGCCAGCAGTCACAGGAACACTGAAGCTTTCTTT. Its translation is CASSHRNTEAFF.

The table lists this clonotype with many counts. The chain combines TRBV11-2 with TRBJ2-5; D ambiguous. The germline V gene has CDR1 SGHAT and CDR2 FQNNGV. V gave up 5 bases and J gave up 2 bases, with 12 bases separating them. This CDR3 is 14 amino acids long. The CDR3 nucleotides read TGTGCCAGCAGCCGCATGCCACTACAAGAGACCCAGTACTTC. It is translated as CASSRMPLQETQYF.

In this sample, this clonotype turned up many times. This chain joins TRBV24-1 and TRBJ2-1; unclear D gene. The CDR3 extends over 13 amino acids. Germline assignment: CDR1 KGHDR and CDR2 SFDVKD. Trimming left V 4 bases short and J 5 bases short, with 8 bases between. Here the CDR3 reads CATSEVAHNEQFF. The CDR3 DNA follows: TGTGCCACCAGTGAGGTTGCTCACAATGAGCAGTTCTTC.

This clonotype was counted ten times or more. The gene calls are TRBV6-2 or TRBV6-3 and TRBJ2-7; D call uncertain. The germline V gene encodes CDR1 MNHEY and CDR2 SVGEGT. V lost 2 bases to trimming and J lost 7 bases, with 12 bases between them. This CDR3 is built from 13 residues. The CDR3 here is CASSYLLRLEQYF. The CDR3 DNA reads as TGTGCCAGCAGTTACCTTCTCCGTTTAGAGCAGTACTTC.

The CDR3 loop reads CASSIWAGNSNQPQHF. CDR3 DNA sequence: TGTGCCAGTAGTATATGGGCAGGGAATAGCAATCAGCCCCAGCATTTT. The rearrangement joins TRBV19 to TRBJ1-5, with D tentatively TRBD1 (5 bases). Germline values: CDR1 LNHDA, CDR2 SQIVND (reference sequence). The germline V and J ends were trimmed by 2 bases and 0 bases, with 11 bases remaining between them. The CDR3 length is 16 residues.

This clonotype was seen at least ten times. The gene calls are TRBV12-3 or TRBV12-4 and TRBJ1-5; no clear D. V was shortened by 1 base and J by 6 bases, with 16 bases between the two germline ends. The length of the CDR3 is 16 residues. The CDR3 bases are TGTGCCAGCAGTTTAGTGCGGGAGGGAGGTAGTCAGCCCCAGCATTTT. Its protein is CASSLVREGGSQPQHF.

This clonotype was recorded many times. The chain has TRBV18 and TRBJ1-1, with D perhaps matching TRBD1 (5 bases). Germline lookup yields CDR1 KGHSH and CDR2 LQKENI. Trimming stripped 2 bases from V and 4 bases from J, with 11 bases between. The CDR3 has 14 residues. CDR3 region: CASSPNTGVTEAFF. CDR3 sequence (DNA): TGTGCCAGCTCACCAAACACAGGCGTCACTGAAGCTTTCTTT.

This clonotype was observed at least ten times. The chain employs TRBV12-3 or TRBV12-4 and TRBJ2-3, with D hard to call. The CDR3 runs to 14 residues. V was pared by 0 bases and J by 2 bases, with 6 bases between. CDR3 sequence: CASSLADLTDTQYF. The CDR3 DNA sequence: TGTGCCAGCAGTTTAGCAGACCTCACAGATACGCAGTATTTT.

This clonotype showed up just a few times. CDR3 nucleotides: TGTGCCAGCCGAGTAAAACCGGGACACTCCTACGAGCAGTACTTC. Protein: CASRVKPGHSYEQYF. The V call is TRBV27, the J call TRBJ2-7; D perhaps matches TRBD1 (6 bases). The CDR3 runs to 15 residues. Germline CDR1 reads MNHEY; CDR2 reads SMNVEV (reference sequence). V lost 8 bases and J 0 bases, leaving 17 bases between the germline ends.

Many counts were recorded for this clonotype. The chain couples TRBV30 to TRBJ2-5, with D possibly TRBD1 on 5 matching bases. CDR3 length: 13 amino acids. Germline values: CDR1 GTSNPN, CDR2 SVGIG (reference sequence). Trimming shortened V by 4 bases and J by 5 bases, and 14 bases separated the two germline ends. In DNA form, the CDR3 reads TGTGCCTGGAAAGGAGCAGGGTCCGAGACCCAGTACTTC. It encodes CAWKGAGSETQYF.

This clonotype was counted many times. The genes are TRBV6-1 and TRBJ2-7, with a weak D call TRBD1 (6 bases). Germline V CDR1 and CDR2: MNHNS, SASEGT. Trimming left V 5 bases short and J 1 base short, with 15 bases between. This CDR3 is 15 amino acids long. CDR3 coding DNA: TGTGCCAGCAGTTCCGGGACACAAAAGTCCTACGAGCAGTACGTC. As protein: CASSSGTQKSYEQYV.

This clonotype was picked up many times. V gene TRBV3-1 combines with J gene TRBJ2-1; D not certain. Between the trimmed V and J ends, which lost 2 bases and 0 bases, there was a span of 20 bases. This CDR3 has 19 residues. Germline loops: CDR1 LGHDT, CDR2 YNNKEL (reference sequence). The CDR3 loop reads CASSQPFPPSVSSYNEQFF. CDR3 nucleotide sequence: TGTGCCAGCAGCCAACCATTCCCCCCCAGCGTTAGCTCCTACAATGAGCAGTTCTTC.

For the CDR3, the DNA is TGCAGTGCTAGAGACCTTCTCTACAATGAGCAGTTCTTC. Residues: CSARDLLYNEQFF. The chain links TRBV20-1 to TRBJ2-1; D is unresolved. This CDR3 region has 13 residues. From germline, CDR1 is DFQATT and CDR2 SNEGSKA (reference sequence). V was clipped by 0 bases and J by 3 bases, with 6 bases between them.

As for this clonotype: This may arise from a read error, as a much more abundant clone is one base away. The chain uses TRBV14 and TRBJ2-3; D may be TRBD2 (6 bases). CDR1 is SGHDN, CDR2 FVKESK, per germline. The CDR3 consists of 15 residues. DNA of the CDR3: TGTGCCAGCAGCATGGTAGCGGCCCCTTTTGGAACGCGGTATTTT. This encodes CASSMVAAPFGTRYF. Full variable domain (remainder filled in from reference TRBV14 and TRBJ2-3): EAGVTQFPSHSVIEKGQTVTLRCDPISGHDNLYWYRRVMGKEIKFLLHFVKESKQDESGMPNNRFLAERTGGTYSTLKVQPAELEDSGVYFCASSMVAAPFGTRYFGPGTRLTVL.

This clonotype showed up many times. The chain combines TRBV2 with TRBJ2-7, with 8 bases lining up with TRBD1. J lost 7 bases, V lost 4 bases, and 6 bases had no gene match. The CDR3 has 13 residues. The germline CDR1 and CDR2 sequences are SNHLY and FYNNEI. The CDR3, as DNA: TGTGCCAGCAGTGCCAGGGGGCTCGGGGAGCAGTACGTC. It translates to CASSARGLGEQYV.

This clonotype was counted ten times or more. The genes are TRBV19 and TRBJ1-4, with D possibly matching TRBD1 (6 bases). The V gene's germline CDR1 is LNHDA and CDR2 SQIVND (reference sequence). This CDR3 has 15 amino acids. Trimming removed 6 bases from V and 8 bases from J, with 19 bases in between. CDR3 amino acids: CASSPGGGEGEKLFF. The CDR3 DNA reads TGTGCCAGTAGCCCCGGGGGGGGCGAGGGCGAAAAACTGTTTTTT.

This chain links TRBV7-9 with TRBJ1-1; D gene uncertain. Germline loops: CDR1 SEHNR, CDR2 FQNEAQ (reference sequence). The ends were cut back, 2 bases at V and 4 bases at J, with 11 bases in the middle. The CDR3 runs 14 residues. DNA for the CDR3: TGTGCCAGCAGCTTACCCAGAGCGCCCACTGAAGCTTTCTTT. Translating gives CASSLPRAPTEAFF. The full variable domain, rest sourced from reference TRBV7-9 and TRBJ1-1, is DTGVSQNPRHKITKRGQNVTFRCDPISEHNRLYWYRQTLGQGPEFLTYFQNEAQLEKSRLLSDRFSAERPKGSFSTLEIQRTEQGDSAMYLCASSLPRAPTEAFFGQGTRLTVV.

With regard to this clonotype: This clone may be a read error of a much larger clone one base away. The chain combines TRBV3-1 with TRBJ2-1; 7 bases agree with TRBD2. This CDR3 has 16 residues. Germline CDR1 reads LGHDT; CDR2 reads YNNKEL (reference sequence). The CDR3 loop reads CVSSQSSGEFYNEQFF. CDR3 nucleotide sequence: TGTGTCAGCAGCCAGTCGAGCGGGGAGTTCTACAATGAGCAGTTCTTC.

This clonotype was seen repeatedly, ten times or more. Written as DNA, the CDR3 is TGTGCCAGCAGCCCAGGACGCACGGGCATCTATGGCTACACCTTC. It is translated as CASSPGRTGIYGYTF. The V call is TRBV7-3, the J call TRBJ1-2; D uncertain. CDR3 length: 15 amino acids. Per the germline V gene, CDR1 is SGHTA and CDR2 is FQGTGA. The V gene lost 5 bases and the J gene lost 4 bases, with 17 bases spanning the gap.

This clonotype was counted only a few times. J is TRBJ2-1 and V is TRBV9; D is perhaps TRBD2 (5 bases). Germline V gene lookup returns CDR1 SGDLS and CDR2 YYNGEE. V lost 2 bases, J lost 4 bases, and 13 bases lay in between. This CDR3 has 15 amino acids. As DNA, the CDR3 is TGTGCCAGCAGCGTTACCGGGGAAGTATACAATGAGCAGTTCTTC. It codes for CASSVTGEVYNEQFF.